This T cell receptor (beta chain) derives from a study of blood T cells in healthy people across ages. This clonotype was counted many times. The authors ran a second PCR of roughly 6 to 12 cycles using a sample-barcoded 5' primer and a J-beta primer mix. Each CDR3 protein is one row after TCRdb ran MiXCR on the 5' RACE reads. Among more than 800,000 distinct CDR3 sequences listed, about 28% were seen once. Sequenced material: blood. The TCR was taken from an elderly woman in good health.

The CDR3 protein is CASSQEVGAGGINEQFF. The CDR3 coding sequence is TGTGCCAGCAGCCAAGAAGTTGGAGCGGGGGGGATAAATGAGCAGTTCTTC. This chain links TRBV3-1 with TRBJ2-1; 10 nucleotides line up with TRBD2. With 0 bases clipped from V and 7 bases from J, the junction kept 9 bases outside the gene matches. The CDR3 covers 17 residues. Germline CDR1 reads LGHDT; CDR2 reads YNNKEL (reference sequence).